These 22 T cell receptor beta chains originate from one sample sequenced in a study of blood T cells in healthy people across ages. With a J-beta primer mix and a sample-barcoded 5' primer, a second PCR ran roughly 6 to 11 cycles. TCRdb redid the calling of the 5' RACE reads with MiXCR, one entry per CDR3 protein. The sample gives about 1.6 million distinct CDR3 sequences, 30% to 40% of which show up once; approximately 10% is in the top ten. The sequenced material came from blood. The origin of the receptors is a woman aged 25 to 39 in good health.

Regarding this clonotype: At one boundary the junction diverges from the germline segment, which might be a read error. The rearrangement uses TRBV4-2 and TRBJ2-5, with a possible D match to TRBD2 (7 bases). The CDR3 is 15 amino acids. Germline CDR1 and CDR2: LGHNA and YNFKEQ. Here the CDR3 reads CVSSQGGGDQETQYF. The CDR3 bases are TGTGTCAGCAGCCAAGGGGGGGGGGACCAAGAGACCCAGTACTTC.

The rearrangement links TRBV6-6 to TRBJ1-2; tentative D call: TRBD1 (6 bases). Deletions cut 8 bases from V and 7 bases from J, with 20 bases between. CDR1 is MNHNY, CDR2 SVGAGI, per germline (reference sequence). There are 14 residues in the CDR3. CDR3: CASGSQQGRGGYTF. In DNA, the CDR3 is TGTGCCAGCGGATCACAACAGGGCCGGGGTGGCTACACCTTC.

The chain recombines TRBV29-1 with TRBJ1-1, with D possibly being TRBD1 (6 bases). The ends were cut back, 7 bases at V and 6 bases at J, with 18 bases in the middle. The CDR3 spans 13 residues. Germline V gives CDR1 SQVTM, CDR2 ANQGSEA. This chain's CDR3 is CSGKQGGKAEAFF. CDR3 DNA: TGCAGCGGGAAACAGGGTGGGAAAGCTGAAGCTTTCTTT.

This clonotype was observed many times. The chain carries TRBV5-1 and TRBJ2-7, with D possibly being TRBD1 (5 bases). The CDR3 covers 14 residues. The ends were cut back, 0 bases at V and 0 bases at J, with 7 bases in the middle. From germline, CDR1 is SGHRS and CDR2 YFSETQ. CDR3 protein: CASSLEGNSYEQYF. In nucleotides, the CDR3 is TGCGCCAGCAGCTTGGAGGGGAACTCCTACGAGCAGTACTTC. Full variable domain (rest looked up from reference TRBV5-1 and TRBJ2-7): KAGVTQTPRYLIKTRGQQVTLSCSPISGHRSVSWYQQTPGQGLQFLFEYFSETQRNKGNFPGRFSGRQFSNSRSEMNVSTLELGDSALYLCASSLEGNSYEQYFGPGTRLTVT.

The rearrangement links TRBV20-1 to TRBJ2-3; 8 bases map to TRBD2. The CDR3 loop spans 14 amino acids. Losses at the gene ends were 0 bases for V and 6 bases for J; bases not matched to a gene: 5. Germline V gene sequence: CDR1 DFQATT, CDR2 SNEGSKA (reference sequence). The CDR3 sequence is CSARDPGTRDTQYF. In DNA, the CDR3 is TGCAGTGCTAGAGATCCCGGGACTAGGGATACGCAGTATTTT.

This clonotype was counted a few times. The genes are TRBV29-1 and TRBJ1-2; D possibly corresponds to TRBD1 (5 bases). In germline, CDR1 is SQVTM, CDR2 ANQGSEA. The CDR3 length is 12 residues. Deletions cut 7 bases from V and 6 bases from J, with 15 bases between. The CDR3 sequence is CSARDHGDGYTF. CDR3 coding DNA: TGCAGCGCACGGGACCATGGGGATGGCTACACCTTC. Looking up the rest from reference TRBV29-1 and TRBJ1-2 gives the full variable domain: SAVISQKPSRDICQRGTSLTIQCQVDSQVTMMFWYRQQPGQSLTLIATANQGSEATYESGFVIDKFPISRPNLTFSTLTVSNMSPEDSSIYLCSARDHGDGYTFGSGTRLTVV.

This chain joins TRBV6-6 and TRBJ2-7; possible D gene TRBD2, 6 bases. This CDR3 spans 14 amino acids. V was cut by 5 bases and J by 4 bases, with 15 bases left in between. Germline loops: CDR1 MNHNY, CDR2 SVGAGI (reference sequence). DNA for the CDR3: TGTGCCAGCAGTACGAGTCGGGGGATGTACGAGCAGTACTTC. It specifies CASSTSRGMYEQYF.

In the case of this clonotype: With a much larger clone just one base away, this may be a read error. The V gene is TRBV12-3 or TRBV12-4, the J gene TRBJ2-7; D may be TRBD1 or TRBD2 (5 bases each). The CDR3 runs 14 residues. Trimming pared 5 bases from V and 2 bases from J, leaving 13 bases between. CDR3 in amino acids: CASSHRDGPYEQYF. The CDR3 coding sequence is TGTGCCAGCAGTCACCGGGACGGACCCTACGAGCAGTACTTC.

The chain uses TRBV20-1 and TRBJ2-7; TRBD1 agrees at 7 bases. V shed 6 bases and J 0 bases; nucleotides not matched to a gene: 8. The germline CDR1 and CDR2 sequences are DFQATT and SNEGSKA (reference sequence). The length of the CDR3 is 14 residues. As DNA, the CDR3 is TGCAGTGCAGCCGGGACAGCCCCCTCCTACGAGCAGTACTTC. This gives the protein CSAAGTAPSYEQYF.

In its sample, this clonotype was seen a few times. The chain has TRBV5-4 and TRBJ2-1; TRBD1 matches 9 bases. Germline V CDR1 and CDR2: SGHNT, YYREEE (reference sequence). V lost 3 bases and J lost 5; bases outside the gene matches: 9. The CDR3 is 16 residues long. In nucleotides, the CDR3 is TGTGCCAGCAGCTATTCTAGACAGGGGGTGAACAATGAGCAGTTCTTC. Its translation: CASSYSRQGVNNEQFF.

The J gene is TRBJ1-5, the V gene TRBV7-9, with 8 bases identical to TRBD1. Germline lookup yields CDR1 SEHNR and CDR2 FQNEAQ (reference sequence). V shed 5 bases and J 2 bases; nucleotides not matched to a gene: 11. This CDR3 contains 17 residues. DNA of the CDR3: TGTGCCAGCAGCCCTTCGGCGGCAGGGGGCGGCAATCAGCCCCAGCATTTT. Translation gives CASSPSAAGGGNQPQHF.

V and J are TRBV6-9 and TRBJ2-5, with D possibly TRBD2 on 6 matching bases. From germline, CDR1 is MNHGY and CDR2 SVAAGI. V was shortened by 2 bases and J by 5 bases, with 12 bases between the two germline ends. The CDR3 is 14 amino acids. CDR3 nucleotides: TGTGCCAGCAGTTATATCCCAGGAGGGGAGACCCAGTACTTC. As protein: CASSYIPGGETQYF.

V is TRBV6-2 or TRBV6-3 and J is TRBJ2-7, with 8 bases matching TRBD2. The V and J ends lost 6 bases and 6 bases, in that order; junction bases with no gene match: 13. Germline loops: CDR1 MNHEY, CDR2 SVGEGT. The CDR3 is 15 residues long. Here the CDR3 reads CASRHIAGTNCEQYF. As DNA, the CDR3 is TGTGCCAGCAGACACATAGCGGGAACGAACTGCGAGCAGTACTTC.

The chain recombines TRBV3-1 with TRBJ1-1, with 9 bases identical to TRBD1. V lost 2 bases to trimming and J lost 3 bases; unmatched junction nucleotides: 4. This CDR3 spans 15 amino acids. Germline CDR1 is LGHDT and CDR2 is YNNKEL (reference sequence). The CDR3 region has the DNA TGTGCCAGCAGCCAATGGGGACAGGGTTACACTGAAGCTTTCTTT. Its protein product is CASSQWGQGYTEAFF. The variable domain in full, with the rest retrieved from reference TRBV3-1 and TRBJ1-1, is DTAVSQTPKYLVTQMGNDKSIKCEQNLGHDTMYWYKQDSKKFLKIMFSYNNKELIINETVPNRFSPKSPDKAHLNLHINSLELGDSAVYFCASSQWGQGYTEAFFGQGTRLTVV.

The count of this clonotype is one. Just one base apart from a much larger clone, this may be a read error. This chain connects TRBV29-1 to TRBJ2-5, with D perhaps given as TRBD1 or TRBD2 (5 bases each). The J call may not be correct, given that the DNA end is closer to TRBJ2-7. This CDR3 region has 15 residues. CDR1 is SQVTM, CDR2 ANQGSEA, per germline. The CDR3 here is CSVVRDVGTWGEQYF. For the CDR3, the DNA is TGCAGCGTTGTTAGGGACGTCGGGACCTGGGGCGAGCAGTACTTC.

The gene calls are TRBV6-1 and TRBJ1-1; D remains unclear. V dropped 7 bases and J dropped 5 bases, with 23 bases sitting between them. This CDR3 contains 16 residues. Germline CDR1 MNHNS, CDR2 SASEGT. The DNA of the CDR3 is TGTGCCAGCACCGGCAGTCGACTCCTTAGGTTGACTGAAGCTTTCTTT. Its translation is CASTGSRLLRLTEAFF.

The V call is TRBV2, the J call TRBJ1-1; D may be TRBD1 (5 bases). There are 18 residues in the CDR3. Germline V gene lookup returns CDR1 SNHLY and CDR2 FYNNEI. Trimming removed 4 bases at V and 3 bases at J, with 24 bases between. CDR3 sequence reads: CASSVMVVAGLADTEAFF. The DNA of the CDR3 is TGTGCCAGCAGTGTTATGGTAGTGGCAGGGCTAGCGGACACTGAAGCTTTCTTT.

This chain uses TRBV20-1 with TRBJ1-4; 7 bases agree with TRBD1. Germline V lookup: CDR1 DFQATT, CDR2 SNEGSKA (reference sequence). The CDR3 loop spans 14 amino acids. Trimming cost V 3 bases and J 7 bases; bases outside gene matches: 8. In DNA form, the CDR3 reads TGCAGTGCTAGGTCAGGGGGGCCCGGTGAAAAACTGTTTTTT. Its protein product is CSARSGGPGEKLFF.

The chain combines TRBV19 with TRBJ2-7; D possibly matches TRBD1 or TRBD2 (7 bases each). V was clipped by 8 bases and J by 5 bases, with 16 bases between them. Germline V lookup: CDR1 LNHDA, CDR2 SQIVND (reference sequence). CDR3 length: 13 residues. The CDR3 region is CASRQQGRDEQYF. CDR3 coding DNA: TGTGCCAGTCGTCAACAGGGGAGGGACGAGCAGTACTTC.

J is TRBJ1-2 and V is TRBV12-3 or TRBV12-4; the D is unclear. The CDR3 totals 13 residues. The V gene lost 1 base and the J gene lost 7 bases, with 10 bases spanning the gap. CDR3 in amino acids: CASSLGPAGGYTF. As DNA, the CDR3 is TGTGCCAGCAGTTTAGGGCCAGCCGGTGGCTACACCTTC.

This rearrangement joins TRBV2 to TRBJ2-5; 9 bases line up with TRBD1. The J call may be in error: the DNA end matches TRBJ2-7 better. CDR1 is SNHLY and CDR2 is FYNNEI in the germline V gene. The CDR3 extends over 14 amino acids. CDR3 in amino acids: CASTARTGDSEQYF. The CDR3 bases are TGTGCCAGCACAGCACGGACAGGGGATAGCGAGCAGTACTTC.

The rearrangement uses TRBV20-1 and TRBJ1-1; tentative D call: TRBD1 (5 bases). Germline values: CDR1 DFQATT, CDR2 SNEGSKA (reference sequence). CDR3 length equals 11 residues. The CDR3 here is CIARRDGGAFF. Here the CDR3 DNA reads TGCATTGCCCGCAGGGACGGAGGAGCTTTCTTT.